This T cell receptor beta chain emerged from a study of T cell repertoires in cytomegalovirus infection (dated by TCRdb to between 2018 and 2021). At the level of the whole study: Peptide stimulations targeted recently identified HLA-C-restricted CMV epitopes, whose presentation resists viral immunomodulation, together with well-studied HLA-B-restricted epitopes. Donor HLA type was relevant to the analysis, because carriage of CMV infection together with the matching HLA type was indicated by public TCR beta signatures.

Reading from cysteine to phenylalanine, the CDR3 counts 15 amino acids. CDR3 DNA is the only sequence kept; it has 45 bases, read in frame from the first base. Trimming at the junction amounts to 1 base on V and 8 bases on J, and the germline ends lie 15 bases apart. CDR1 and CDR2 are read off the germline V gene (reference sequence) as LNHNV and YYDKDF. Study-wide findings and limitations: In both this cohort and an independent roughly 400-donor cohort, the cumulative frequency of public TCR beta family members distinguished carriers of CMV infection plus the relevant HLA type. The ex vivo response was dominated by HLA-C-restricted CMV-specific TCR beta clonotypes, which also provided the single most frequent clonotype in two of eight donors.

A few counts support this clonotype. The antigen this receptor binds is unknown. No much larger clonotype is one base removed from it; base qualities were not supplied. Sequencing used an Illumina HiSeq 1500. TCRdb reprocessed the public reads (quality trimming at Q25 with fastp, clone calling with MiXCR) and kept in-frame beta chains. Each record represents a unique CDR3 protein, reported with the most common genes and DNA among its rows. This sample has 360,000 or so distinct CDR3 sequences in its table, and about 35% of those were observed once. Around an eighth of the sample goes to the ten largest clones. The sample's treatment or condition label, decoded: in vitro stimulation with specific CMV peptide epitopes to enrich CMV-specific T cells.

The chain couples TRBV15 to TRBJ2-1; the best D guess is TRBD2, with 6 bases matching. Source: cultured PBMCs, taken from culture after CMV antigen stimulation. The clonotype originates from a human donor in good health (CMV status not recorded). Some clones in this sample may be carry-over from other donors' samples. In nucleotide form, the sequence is TGTGCCACCAGCAGAGTACCCCGGGGGTACGATGAGCAGTTCTTC. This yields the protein CATSRVPRGYDEQFF.